This T cell receptor (beta chain) is from a study of CDR3 diversity in severe acne. CDR1 is SNHLY and CDR2 is FYNNEI in the germline V gene. There are 15 residues in the CDR3. This clonotype is termed medium-sized (0.01 to 0.1%). One end of the junction does not line up with germline, which may come from a read error. TCRdb fed the PCR reads into MiXCR, producing one record per CDR3 protein. The table has almost 85,000 distinct CDR3 sequences, roughly 51% seen once; the top ten hold around 15%. V gene TRBV2 combines with J gene TRBJ2-7; 9 bases line up with TRBD2. Sequencing was performed on blood. The source is a male donor in good health, without acne. The CDR3 sequence is CASREGLATSYEQYF. CDR3 sequence (DNA): TGTGCCAGCAGGGAAGGACTAGCGACATCCTACGAGCAGTACTTC.